This entry lists 10 T cell receptor beta chains sequenced from one sample in a study of blood T cell repertoires in COVID-19. TCRdb's table, derived via immunoSEQ multiplex PCR, lists solely in-frame clones and lacks some. The sample yields about 120,000 clones, nearly 80% seen once. The specimen was peripheral blood. All receptors come from a woman over 75 with active or convalescent COVID-19.

This clone has a single count. In DNA form, the CDR3 reads TGTGCCAGCAGCTTGATGTTGAGTTCTTACGAGCAGTACTTC. Its protein is CASSLMLSSYEQYF. This sequence joins TRBV5-5 and TRBJ2-7; no firm D call. V lost 1 base and J 4 bases, leaving 12 bases between the germline ends. The germline V gene encodes CDR1 SGHKS and CDR2 YYEKEE (reference sequence). The CDR3 has 14 amino acids.

The chain carries TRBV29-1 and TRBJ2-7, with TRBD1 matching 8 bases. The CDR3 runs to 14 residues. V dropped 4 bases and J dropped 3; count of bases not matched to a gene: 8. Germline V gives CDR1 SQVTM, CDR2 ANQGSEA. Written as DNA, the CDR3 is TGCAGCGTTGTAGGAGGGACAGGATACTACGAGCAGTACTTC. Protein product: CSVVGGTGYYEQYF.

This clone was seen just once. The rearrangement links TRBV6-2 or TRBV6-3 to TRBJ1-1; a possible D gene is TRBD1 (6 bases). There are 15 residues in the CDR3. Germline CDR1 MNHEY, CDR2 SVGEGT. Trimming removed 5 bases at V and 2 bases at J, with 15 bases between. CDR3 sequence: CASSTIGTPNTEAFF. The CDR3 DNA reads TGTGCCAGCAGTACAATCGGGACACCAAACACTGAAGCTTTCTTT.

The chain is built from TRBV12-3 or TRBV12-4 and TRBJ2-5; D is undetermined. The CDR3 is 11 amino acids. V dropped 3 bases and J dropped 5 bases, with 4 bases sitting between them. In DNA form, the CDR3 reads TGTGCCAGCAGTTTCGGTGAGACCCAGTACTTC. Amino acid sequence: CASSFGETQYF.

The rearrangement uses TRBV7-6 and TRBJ2-1; possible D gene TRBD1, 5 bases. The CDR3 is made up of 16 amino acids. V was clipped by 0 bases and J by 1 base, with 10 bases between them. CDR1 SGHVS and CDR2 FNYEAQ come from the germline V gene. The CDR3 nucleotides are TGTGCCAGCAGCTTAGCGCACGCAGGGTCCTACAATGAGCAGTTCTTC. Its translation is CASSLAHAGSYNEQFF.

CDR3 DNA: TGTGCCACCAGCAGAGATCTCGCGGGAGCCTACGAGCAGTACTTC. It codes for CATSRDLAGAYEQYF. The J gene is TRBJ2-7, the V gene TRBV15; 7 bases are shared with TRBD2. The germline gives CDR1 LNHNV, CDR2 YYDKDF (reference sequence). CDR3 length: 15 residues. With V trimmed by 0 bases and J by 2 bases, 4 bases remained unmatched.

This sequence joins TRBV15 and TRBJ2-1; 10 bases are a match to TRBD2. CDR3 size: 20 residues. Germline CDR1 LNHNV, CDR2 YYDKDF (reference sequence). V shed 0 bases, J shed 2 bases, and the junction held 13 bases outside the gene matches. CDR3 DNA sequence: TGTGCCACCAGCAGAGATCTCGGGGCTAGCGGGAGAGTCCCCTACAATGAGCAGTTCTTC. Translation gives CATSRDLGASGRVPYNEQFF.

The J gene is TRBJ1-6, the V gene TRBV2; D call uncertain. The germline V gene encodes CDR1 SNHLY and CDR2 FYNNEI. The V end lost 5 bases, the J end lost 3 bases, and 5 bases lay between the germline ends. The CDR3 loop spans 13 amino acids. The CDR3 coding sequence is TGTGCCAGCAGTACAAGCTATAATTCACCCCTCCACTTT. Protein sequence: CASSTSYNSPLHF.

This clone was picked up a small number of times. This chain connects TRBV4-1 to TRBJ2-7, with 7 bases fitting TRBD1. From germline, CDR1 is MGHRA and CDR2 YSYEKL. Trimming removed 1 base from V and 4 bases from J; junction bases left unmatched: 7. This CDR3 has 15 residues. The CDR3 nucleotides are TGCGCCAGCAGCCAAGTGGGGTCAGGGGGATACGAGCAGTACTTC. As protein: CASSQVGSGGYEQYF.

This clone was seen only once. CDR3: CASSLVGGIMNTEAFF. As DNA, the CDR3 is TGCGCCAGCAGCTTGGTCGGAGGAATTATGAACACTGAAGCTTTCTTT. The chain links TRBV5-1 to TRBJ1-1; D gene uncertain. This CDR3 is 16 amino acids long. V was pared by 0 bases and J by 0 bases, with 12 bases between. CDR1 is SGHRS and CDR2 is YFSETQ in the germline V gene.